Below are 15 T cell receptor beta chains sequenced from a single sample in a study of blood T cells in healthy people across ages. Using a J-beta primer mix together with a sample-barcoded 5' primer, a second PCR was run for about 7 to 12 cycles. In TCRdb, the 5' RACE reads were re-called with MiXCR into one record per CDR3 protein. The sample contains 580,000 or so distinct CDR3 sequences, 47% of which appear only once. Input material: blood. Receptors originate from a man older than 75 in good health.

This clonotype was recorded a few times. The V gene is TRBV7-9, the J gene TRBJ2-5, with a weak D call TRBD2 (7 bases). CDR3 length equals 15 residues. CDR1 and CDR2 (germline): SEHNR, FQNEAQ (reference sequence). Trimming cost V 3 bases and J 3 bases, with 14 bases left between them. CDR3 sequence reads: CASSFWGGGEETQYF. The CDR3 nucleotides are TGTGCCAGCAGCTTTTGGGGCGGGGGCGAAGAGACCCAGTACTTC.

The sample holds a few counts of this clonotype. V usage is TRBV7-3 and J usage is TRBJ1-1; D not certain. The ends were cut back, 1 base at V and 1 base at J, with 7 bases in the middle. Per the germline V gene, CDR1 is SGHTA and CDR2 is FQGTGA. The CDR3 totals 14 residues. CDR3 bases: TGTGCCAGCAGCTTAATTGCAGAGAACACTGAAGCTTTCTTT. This codes for CASSLIAENTEAFF.

The genes are TRBV5-1 and TRBJ1-6; D is ambiguous. V was clipped by 5 bases and J by 0 bases, with 12 bases between them. Per germline, CDR1 SGHRS and CDR2 YFSETQ. The CDR3 sequence is 16 residues long. CDR3 sequence: CASSMKESSYNSPLHF. For the CDR3, the DNA is TGCGCCAGCAGTATGAAGGAAAGCTCCTATAATTCACCCCTCCACTTT.

CDR3 amino acids: CASSPPTAANTGELFF. The CDR3 bases are TGTGCCAGCAGCCCTCCGACAGCAGCGAACACCGGGGAGCTGTTTTTT. V is TRBV3-1 and J is TRBJ2-2, with D tentatively TRBD1 (5 bases). V was shortened by 4 bases and J by 0 bases, with 12 bases between the two germline ends. The CDR3 runs to 16 residues. The germline V gene has CDR1 LGHDT and CDR2 YNNKEL (reference sequence).

The chain couples TRBV7-2 to TRBJ2-7; D is undetermined. CDR1 is SGHTA and CDR2 is FQGNSA in the germline V gene. The V end was cut by 3 bases, the J end by 0 bases, with 9 bases between. The CDR3 covers 14 residues. The CDR3 region has the DNA TGTGCCAGCAGCTTCTCTAAGAGCTCCTACGAGCAGTACTTC. It yields the protein CASSFSKSSYEQYF.

Worth noting for this clonotype: A much larger clonotype is one base distant, so this may be a read error. The chain employs TRBV6-5 and TRBJ2-7; tentative D call: TRBD1 (6 bases). CDR3 length: 14 residues. The V gene lost 5 bases and the J gene lost 5 bases, with 16 bases spanning the gap. Germline CDR1 reads MNHEY; CDR2 reads SVGAGI. CDR3 sequence (DNA): TGTGCCAGCAGTCACAGGACAGTGGCGGACGAGCAGTACTTC. Protein sequence: CASSHRTVADEQYF.

With regard to this clonotype: A much larger clonotype is one base distant, so this may be a read error. The rearrangement joins TRBV20-1 to TRBJ2-7, with no clear D. Trimming cost V 3 bases and J 0 bases, with 12 bases left between them. CDR1 and CDR2 from the germline V gene are DFQATT and SNEGSKA (reference sequence). This CDR3 comprises 14 residues. The CDR3 reads CSASVGQSSYEQYF. The DNA of the CDR3 is TGCAGTGCTAGTGTTGGGCAGAGCTCCTACGAGCAGTACTTC.

The CDR3 bases are TGTGCCAGCAAGCGGGGTTCGGGAGAAAAACTGTTTTTT. The encoded protein is CASKRGSGEKLFF. The J gene is TRBJ1-4, the V gene TRBV2; D uncertain. This CDR3 region has 13 residues. V was cut by 7 bases and J by 8 bases, with 14 bases left in between. Looked up from germline, CDR1 is SNHLY and CDR2 is FYNNEI.

The rearrangement uses TRBV20-1 and TRBJ2-1, with unresolved D. Trimming took off 5 bases at V and 0 bases at J, with 11 bases between the two ends. Germline V CDR1 and CDR2: DFQATT, SNEGSKA (reference sequence). The CDR3 loop spans 14 amino acids. The CDR3 reads CSAAPVDSYNEQFF. Here the CDR3 DNA reads TGCAGTGCTGCCCCGGTTGACTCCTACAATGAGCAGTTCTTC.

The CDR3 DNA reads as TGTGCCAGCAGCGCGCCGGGGGAAAACATTCAGTACTTC. Translating it yields CASSAPGENIQYF. This rearrangement joins TRBV21-1 to TRBJ2-4; whether TRBD1, the table's D call, matches the DNA was not checked. TRBV21-1 is an annotated pseudogene. This CDR3 is 13 amino acids long.

The sample holds a few counts of this clonotype. The chain is built from TRBV7-2 and TRBJ2-7; TRBD2 matches 8 bases. This CDR3 has 14 amino acids. Germline trimming cut 7 bases from V and 0 bases from J; bases unmatched to any gene: 5. The germline CDR1 and CDR2 sequences are SGHTA and FQGNSA. The CDR3 region is CASKKRESSYEQYF. CDR3 nucleotide sequence: TGTGCCAGCAAGAAGCGGGAGAGCTCCTACGAGCAGTACTTC.

The genes are TRBV29-1 and TRBJ1-1; no reliable D call. In germline, CDR1 is SQVTM, CDR2 ANQGSEA. The CDR3 spans 13 residues. The V and J ends lost 7 bases and 1 base respectively, with 13 bases between them. The CDR3 loop reads CSGGRTANTEAFF. The CDR3 DNA sequence: TGCAGCGGCGGGAGGACCGCGAACACTGAAGCTTTCTTT.

The chain is built from TRBV7-2 and TRBJ1-2, with a weak D call TRBD1 (5 bases). This CDR3 is built from 14 residues. Between the trimmed V and J ends, which lost 3 bases and 9 bases, there was a span of 17 bases. Germline loops: CDR1 SGHTA, CDR2 FQGNSA. DNA of the CDR3: TGTGCCAGCAGCTTGGGGCCGGGGAGAACGAGCTACACCTTC. Translation gives CASSLGPGRTSYTF.

The chain links TRBV5-1 to TRBJ1-6; the D is unclear. The germline V gene encodes CDR1 SGHRS and CDR2 YFSETQ. V shed 5 bases and J shed 5 bases, with 14 bases lying between them. The CDR3 sequence is 15 residues long. The CDR3 reads CASSYTKMDNSPLHF. The DNA of the CDR3 is TGCGCCAGCAGTTATACAAAAATGGATAATTCACCCCTCCACTTT.

V is TRBV3-1 and J is TRBJ2-2; 9 positions match TRBD2. Germline V gene data show CDR1 as LGHDT and CDR2 as YNNKEL (reference sequence). V gave up 0 bases and J gave up 9 bases; unmatched junction bases: 5. The CDR3 runs 15 residues. The DNA for the CDR3 is TGTGCCAGCAGCCAAGATCAGAGCGGGGGGAGGGAGCTGTTTTTT. It encodes CASSQDQSGGRELFF. Full variable domain (outside the CDR3, taken from reference TRBV3-1 and TRBJ2-2): DTAVSQTPKYLVTQMGNDKSIKCEQNLGHDTMYWYKQDSKKFLKIMFSYNNKELIINETVPNRFSPKSPDKAHLNLHINSLELGDSAVYFCASSQDQSGGRELFFGEGSRLTVL.